Only a few counts were recorded for the clone carrying this T cell receptor beta chain. Its specificity is not known. The sample is drawn from a study of cytomegalovirus exposure and HLA in healthy donors. PCR employed 60 Vbeta and 13 Jbeta primers. The repertoire was sequenced with immunoSEQ multiplex PCR; TCRdb's copy has only in-frame clones and lacks some. The repertoire holds about 200,000 clones, with roughly 73% as singletons. Study-level findings and limits: Among TCR beta chains of equal frequency, HLA-associated ones were more clonally expanded in a later analysis.

The sample comprised PBMCs. The TCR was taken from a woman in her 30s in good health and CMV-seronegative.

CDR3: CASRGLAGGTEETQYF. CDR3 bases: TGTGCCAGCAGGGGACTAGCGGGAGGTACCGAAGAGACCCAGTACTTC. V usage is TRBV25-1 and J usage is TRBJ2-5; 15 bases match TRBD2. The CDR3 is made up of 16 amino acids. Germline loops: CDR1 MGHDK, CDR2 SYGVNS. J gave up 3 bases and V 6 bases, and 5 bases lay outside the gene matches.